The clone carrying this T cell receptor (beta chain) was recorded a few times. Its antigen is unidentified. Trimming cost V 0 bases and J 7 bases, with 10 bases left between them. The germline V gene encodes CDR1 SEHNR and CDR2 FQNEAQ (reference sequence). The CDR3 consists of 13 residues. This sample was taken from a study of T cell repertoires in cytomegalovirus infection. Across the whole study: It was the public TCR beta signatures that indicated both CMV infection and matching HLA type.

TCRdb itself ran the reads through MiXCR, one entry per CDR3 protein. The table has hundreds of thousands of distinct CDR3 sequences, roughly 23% seen once. Study outcomes and limitations: Of the TCR beta families, the public ones yielded a cumulative frequency that identified carriers of CMV plus the relevant HLA.

The V gene is TRBV7-9, the J gene TRBJ2-7; no firm D call. Sequenced input: CD8+ T cells from PBMCs. The TCR was taken from a human donor in good health (CMV status not recorded). Some clones in this sample may be carry-over from other donors' samples. This chain's CDR3 is CASSLAHGEEQYF. CDR3 DNA: TGTGCCAGCAGCTTAGCGCACGGAGAAGAGCAGTACTTC.